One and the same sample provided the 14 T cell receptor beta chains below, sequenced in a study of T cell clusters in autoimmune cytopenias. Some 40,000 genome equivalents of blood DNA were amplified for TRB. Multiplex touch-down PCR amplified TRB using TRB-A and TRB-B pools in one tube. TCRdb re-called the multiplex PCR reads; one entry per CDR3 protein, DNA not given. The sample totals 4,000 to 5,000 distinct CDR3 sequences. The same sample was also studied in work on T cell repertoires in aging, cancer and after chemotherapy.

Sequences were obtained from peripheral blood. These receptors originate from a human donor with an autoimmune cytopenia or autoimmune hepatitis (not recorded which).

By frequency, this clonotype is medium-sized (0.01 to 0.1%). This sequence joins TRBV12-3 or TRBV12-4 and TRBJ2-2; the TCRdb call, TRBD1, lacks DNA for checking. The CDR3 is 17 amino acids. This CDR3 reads CASSRAGTGVITGELFF.

CDR3 in amino acids: CATSRFPVPSGANTGELFF. The rearrangement joins TRBV15 to TRBJ2-2; the D call from TCRdb, TRBD2, cannot be confirmed without DNA. Germline assignment: CDR1 LNHNV and CDR2 YYDKDF (reference sequence). CDR3 length equals 19 residues.

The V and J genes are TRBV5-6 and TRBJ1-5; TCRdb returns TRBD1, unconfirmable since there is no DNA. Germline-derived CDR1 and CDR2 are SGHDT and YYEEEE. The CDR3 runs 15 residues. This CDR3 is CASSLVGTANQPQHF.

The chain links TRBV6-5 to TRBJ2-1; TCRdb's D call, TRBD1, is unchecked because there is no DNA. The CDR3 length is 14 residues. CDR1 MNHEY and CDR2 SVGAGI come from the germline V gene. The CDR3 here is CASSRTGPYNEQFF.

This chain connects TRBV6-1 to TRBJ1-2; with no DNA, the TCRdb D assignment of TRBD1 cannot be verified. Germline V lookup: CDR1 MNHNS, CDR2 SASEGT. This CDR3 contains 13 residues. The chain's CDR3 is CASSEVGDGSYTF.

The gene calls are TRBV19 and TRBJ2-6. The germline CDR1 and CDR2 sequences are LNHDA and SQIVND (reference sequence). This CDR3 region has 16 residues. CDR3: CASSKRGGSGANVLTF. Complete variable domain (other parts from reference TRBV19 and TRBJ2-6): DGGITQSPKYLFRKEGQNVTLSCEQNLNHDAMYWYRQDPGQGLRLIYYSQIVNDFQKGDIAEGYSVSREKKESFPLTVTSAQKNPTAFYLCASSKRGGSGANVLTFGAGSRLTVL.

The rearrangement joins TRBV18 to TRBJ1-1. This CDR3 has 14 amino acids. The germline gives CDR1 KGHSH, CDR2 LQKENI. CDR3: CASSTISENTEAFF. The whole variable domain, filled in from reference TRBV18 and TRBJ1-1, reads NAGVMQNPRHLVRRRGQEARLRCSPMKGHSHVYWYRQLPEEGLKFMVYLQKENIIDESGMPKERFSAEFPKEGPSILRIQQVVRGDSAAYFCASSTISENTEAFFGQGTRLTVV.

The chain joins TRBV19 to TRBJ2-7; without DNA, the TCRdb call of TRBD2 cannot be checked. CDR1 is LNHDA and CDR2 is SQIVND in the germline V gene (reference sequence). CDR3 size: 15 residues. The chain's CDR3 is CASSTVAGGPYEQYF.

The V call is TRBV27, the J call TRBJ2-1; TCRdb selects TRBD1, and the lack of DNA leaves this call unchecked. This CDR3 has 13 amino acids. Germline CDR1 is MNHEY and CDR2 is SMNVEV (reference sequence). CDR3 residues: CASSPPGPLEQFF.

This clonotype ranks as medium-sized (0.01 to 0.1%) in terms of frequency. The CDR3 here is CASSPQGRFQPQHF. The chain couples TRBV19 to TRBJ1-5; TCRdb proposes TRBD1, but this gene call is untestable without DNA. The CDR3 has 14 amino acids. Germline V gene lookup returns CDR1 LNHDA and CDR2 SQIVND (reference sequence).

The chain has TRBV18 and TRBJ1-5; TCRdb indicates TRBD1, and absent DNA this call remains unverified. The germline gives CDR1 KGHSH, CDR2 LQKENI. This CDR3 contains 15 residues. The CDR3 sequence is CASSPSTGKNQPQHF.

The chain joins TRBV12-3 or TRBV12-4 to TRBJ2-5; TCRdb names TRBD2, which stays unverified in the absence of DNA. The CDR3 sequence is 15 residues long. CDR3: CASSPLRGVQETQYF.

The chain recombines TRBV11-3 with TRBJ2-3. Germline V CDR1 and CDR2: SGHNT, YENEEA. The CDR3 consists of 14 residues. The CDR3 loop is CAISVEASQDTQYF.

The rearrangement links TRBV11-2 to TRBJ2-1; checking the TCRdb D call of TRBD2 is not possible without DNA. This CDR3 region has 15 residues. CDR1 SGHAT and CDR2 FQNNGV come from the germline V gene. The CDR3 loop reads CASRLTSGVYNEQFF.